These 24 T cell receptor beta chains were all obtained from the same sample, sequenced in a study of CD8+ T cells in alopecia areata. Following RNA extraction, reverse transcription yielded cDNA that acted as the sequencing template. Method: immunoSEQ multiplex PCR; TCRdb's copy keeps in-frame clones and lacks some. The sample holds about 69,000 clones, under 75% seen once. Sample: CD8+ T cells sorted from blood, taken at week 0. The origin of the receptors is a human donor with alopecia areata.

The chain has TRBV9 and TRBJ2-1; weak D call: TRBD2 (6 bases). The CDR3 length is 13 residues. The V end lost 4 bases, the J end lost 8 bases, and 13 bases lay between the germline ends. Germline V gene sequence: CDR1 SGDLS, CDR2 YYNGEE. The CDR3 loop reads CASSPRGEDEQFF. CDR3 coding DNA: TGTGCCAGCAGCCCGCGGGGCGAAGATGAGCAGTTCTTC.

This clone appeared a few times. The chain is built from TRBV11-2 and TRBJ1-6; 11 nucleotides agree with TRBD1. CDR1 is SGHAT, CDR2 FQNNGV, per germline. CDR3 length: 15 amino acids. Trimming removed 1 base from V and 15 bases from J; junction bases left unmatched: 8. The CDR3 coding sequence is TGTGCCAGCAGCTTAGTTGGACAGGGGGCGCGACTCCTCCACTTT. This translates into CASSLVGQGARLLHF.

The J gene is TRBJ1-5, the V gene TRBV9; 8 bases are a match to TRBD1. Germline CDR1 and CDR2: SGDLS and YYNGEE. The CDR3 totals 15 residues. Trimming cost V 3 bases and J 5 bases; bases outside gene matches: 7. The CDR3 DNA sequence: TGTGCCAGCAGCGCGGGACAGGCGCAACATCAGCCCCAGCATTTT. Protein sequence: CASSAGQAQHQPQHF.

The chain has TRBV5-6 and TRBJ2-7; D uncertain. This CDR3 has 12 amino acids. Germline V gives CDR1 SGHDT, CDR2 YYEEEE. V lost 2 bases to trimming and J lost 6 bases, with 9 bases between them. CDR3 amino acids: CASSFPLSEQYF. CDR3 sequence (DNA): TGTGCCAGCAGCTTCCCGCTGAGCGAGCAGTACTTC.

V and J are TRBV9 and TRBJ2-7; 10 nucleotides agree with TRBD2. V shed 3 bases and J 3 bases; nucleotides not matched to a gene: 12. The CDR3 is made up of 17 amino acids. Germline V gene sequence: CDR1 SGDLS, CDR2 YYNGEE. The CDR3 protein is CASSATSGLAGVYEQYF. CDR3 DNA sequence: TGTGCCAGCAGCGCCACTTCCGGGCTAGCGGGAGTCTACGAGCAGTACTTC. Full variable domain (rest looked up from reference TRBV9 and TRBJ2-7): DSGVTQTPKHLITATGQRVTLRCSPRSGDLSVYWYQQSLDQGLQFLIQYYNGEERAKGNILERFSAQQFPDLHSELNLSSLELGDSALYFCASSATSGLAGVYEQYFGPGTRLTVT.

This clone was seen more than once but under ten times. Other DNA sequences in this sample translate to the same CDR3. The chain recombines TRBV7-9 with TRBJ2-3; tentatively, D is TRBD2 (5 bases). The CDR3 loop spans 16 amino acids. The germline gives CDR1 SEHNR, CDR2 FQNEAQ (reference sequence). V lost 3 bases to trimming and J lost 4 bases, with 17 bases between them. As DNA, the CDR3 is TGTGCCAGCAGCTTGGACGGCGGGTTCTCCCCAGATACGCAGTATTTT. Its protein is CASSLDGGFSPDTQYF.

This clone was observed once. The rearrangement uses TRBV5-1 and TRBJ2-1; D uncertain. Germline values: CDR1 SGHRS, CDR2 YFSETQ. V was trimmed by 2 bases and J by 10 bases, leaving 10 bases between them. The length of the CDR3 is 12 residues. CDR3 bases: TGCGCCAGCAGCTTCGCCGGCCCAGAGCAGTTCTTC. This gives the protein CASSFAGPEQFF.

The chain recombines TRBV2 with TRBJ2-2; a possible D gene is TRBD2 (5 bases). Germline assignment: CDR1 SNHLY and CDR2 FYNNEI. The CDR3 is 15 amino acids. Trimming took 9 bases from V and 4 from J, leaving 18 bases between them. CDR3 region: CARSGNSRSTGELFF. The CDR3 DNA is TGTGCCAGATCCGGGAATAGTCGGAGCACCGGGGAGCTGTTTTTT. The full variable domain, completed using reference TRBV2 and TRBJ2-2, is EPEVTQTPSHQVTQMGQEVILRCVPISNHLYFYWYRQILGQKVEFLVSFYNNEISEKSEIFDDQFSVERPDGSNFTLKIRSTKLEDSAMYFCARSGNSRSTGELFFGEGSRLTVL.

The chain recombines TRBV4-1 with TRBJ2-1; 8 nucleotides line up with TRBD1. The CDR3 consists of 14 residues. The trim removed 4 bases at V and 8 bases at J, leaving 7 bases unmatched. Germline CDR1 reads MGHRA; CDR2 reads YSYEKL. Here the CDR3 reads CASSPTGGMDEQFF. DNA for the CDR3: TGCGCCAGCAGCCCTACAGGGGGTATGGATGAGCAGTTCTTC.

The chain employs TRBV9 and TRBJ2-3, with a weak D call TRBD1 (6 bases). The germline V gene encodes CDR1 SGDLS and CDR2 YYNGEE. The CDR3 is 16 residues long. The germline V and J ends were trimmed by 0 bases and 2 bases, with 13 bases remaining between them. Here the CDR3 DNA reads TGTGCCAGCAGCGTAGAGTGGGACATTTACACAGATACGCAGTATTTT. Amino acids: CASSVEWDIYTDTQYF.

This rearrangement joins TRBV15 to TRBJ2-7; 8 bases agree with TRBD2. CDR3 size: 13 residues. Germline CDR1 reads LNHNV; CDR2 reads YYDKDF (reference sequence). V shed 5 bases, J shed 6 bases, and the junction held 6 bases outside the gene matches. In DNA form, the CDR3 reads TGTGCCACCAGCGGCAGCGGGAGAGGCGAGCAGTACTTC. Protein: CATSGSGRGEQYF.

V gene TRBV6-5 combines with J gene TRBJ1-1; 7 positions match TRBD1. Losses at the gene ends were 2 bases for V and 4 bases for J; bases not matched to a gene: 4. This CDR3 has 14 residues. CDR1 and CDR2 from the germline V gene are MNHEY and SVGAGI. CDR3 sequence reads: CASSYETGSTEAFF. CDR3 DNA sequence: TGTGCCAGCAGTTACGAGACAGGGAGCACTGAAGCTTTCTTT.

This clone was seen a handful of times. The chain couples TRBV27 to TRBJ1-5; D is unresolved. The V end lost 1 base, the J end lost 8 bases, and 15 bases lay between the germline ends. Germline CDR1 MNHEY, CDR2 SMNVEV (reference sequence). This CDR3 contains 15 residues. The CDR3 region is CASSLLGSFSEPQHF. For the CDR3, the DNA is TGTGCCAGCAGTTTATTGGGGAGTTTTAGTGAGCCCCAGCATTTT.

V gene TRBV29-1 combines with J gene TRBJ1-2, with D possibly being TRBD1 (5 bases). The CDR3 sequence is 13 residues long. Germline V gives CDR1 SQVTM, CDR2 ANQGSEA. V dropped 2 bases and J dropped 6 bases, with 13 bases sitting between them. CDR3 coding DNA: TGCAGCGTTGAACTGTCTGGGGCGGATGGCTACACCTTC. Residues: CSVELSGADGYTF. The full variable domain, in which reference TRBV29-1 and TRBJ1-2 provide the parts outside the CDR3, is SAVISQKPSRDICQRGTSLTIQCQVDSQVTMMFWYRQQPGQSLTLIATANQGSEATYESGFVIDKFPISRPNLTFSTLTVSNMSPEDSSIYLCSVELSGADGYTFGSGTRLTVV.

CDR3 protein: CASSVEGFVGGDEAFF. The CDR3 DNA sequence: TGTGCCAGCAGCGTAGAGGGCTTTGTGGGGGGTGATGAAGCTTTCTTT. The chain combines TRBV9 with TRBJ1-1, with TRBD1 as a possible D gene (5 bases). Germline V gives CDR1 SGDLS, CDR2 YYNGEE. The CDR3 totals 16 residues. V was trimmed by 0 bases and J by 7 bases, leaving 19 bases between them.

The chain joins TRBV29-1 to TRBJ2-7; maybe TRBD2 (6 bases). Trimming removed 3 bases at V and 2 bases at J, with 14 bases between. Germline V gene lookup returns CDR1 SQVTM and CDR2 ANQGSEA. This CDR3 has 14 amino acids. The CDR3 sequence: CSVDFGGRAYEQYF. The CDR3 region has the DNA TGCAGCGTTGACTTCGGGGGACGAGCCTACGAGCAGTACTTC.

This rearrangement joins TRBV29-1 to TRBJ2-2; the D is unclear. V lost 5 bases to trimming and J lost 1 base, with 5 bases between them. Germline V lookup: CDR1 SQVTM, CDR2 ANQGSEA. The CDR3 has 12 amino acids. The CDR3 region has the DNA TGCAGCGTTCGAATGAACACCGGGGAGCTGTTTTTT. It specifies CSVRMNTGELFF.

The chain combines TRBV9 with TRBJ2-5; 15 nucleotides agree with TRBD2. The length of the CDR3 is 15 residues. Germline CDR1 is SGDLS and CDR2 is YYNGEE. The V and J ends lost 5 bases and 5 bases, in that order; junction bases with no gene match: 4. CDR3 nucleotides: TGTGCCAGCAGTAGGACTAGCGGGAGGGATGAGACCCAGTACTTC. It yields the protein CASSRTSGRDETQYF.

The rearrangement links TRBV5-1 to TRBJ2-3, with D perhaps matching TRBD1 (6 bases). This CDR3 is 16 amino acids long. V gave up 0 bases and J gave up 0 bases, with 11 bases separating them. CDR1 is SGHRS and CDR2 is YFSETQ in the germline V gene. The CDR3 protein is CASSLGLGQSTDTQYF. As DNA, the CDR3 is TGCGCCAGCAGCTTGGGTCTTGGACAGAGCACAGATACGCAGTATTTT.

This clone has just a few counts. This chain connects TRBV6-5 to TRBJ1-1, with D unresolved. V was trimmed by 2 bases and J by 11 bases, leaving 12 bases between them. This CDR3 comprises 12 residues. Germline lookup yields CDR1 MNHEY and CDR2 SVGAGI. The CDR3 protein is CASSYLGREAFF. The CDR3 nucleotides read TGTGCCAGCAGTTACCTCGGGAGGGAGGCTTTCTTT.

CDR3 sequence reads: CASSLVRGSTDTQYF. For the CDR3, the DNA is TGTGCCAGCAGCCTGGTGAGGGGGAGCACAGATACGCAGTATTTT. The gene calls are TRBV14 and TRBJ2-3; TRBD1 is a possible D gene (6 bases). Trimming took 4 bases from V and 0 from J, leaving 11 bases between them. This CDR3 is 15 amino acids long. Germline CDR1 SGHDN, CDR2 FVKESK.

The rearrangement joins TRBV7-6 to TRBJ1-1, with D unclear. Trimming left V 1 base short and J 6 bases short, with 6 bases between. This CDR3 has 12 residues. In germline, CDR1 is SGHVS, CDR2 FNYEAQ. The DNA for the CDR3 is TGTGCCAGCAGCTTAGGCAGCGCTGAAGCTTTCTTT. Protein: CASSLGSAEAFF.

The chain is built from TRBV4-1 and TRBJ2-3; weak D call: TRBD2 (5 bases). CDR3 length equals 14 residues. Trimming took off 3 bases at V and 6 bases at J, with 13 bases between the two ends. Germline loops: CDR1 MGHRA, CDR2 YSYEKL. CDR3 region: CASSHGPGGDTQYF. The CDR3 DNA reads as TGCGCCAGCAGCCACGGACCGGGCGGGGATACGCAGTATTTT.

V usage is TRBV5-1 and J usage is TRBJ1-5; possible D gene TRBD1, 5 bases. V lost 4 bases and J lost 1, with 15 bases in between. This CDR3 has 16 residues. Germline V gene lookup returns CDR1 SGHRS and CDR2 YFSETQ. CDR3 sequence: CASSQSGTASNQPQHF. The DNA for the CDR3 is TGCGCCAGCAGCCAGTCCGGGACTGCCAGCAATCAGCCCCAGCATTTT.